This TCR beta chain was captured in a study of persistence of HIV-infected CD4 T cells. An overlapping HIV-1 Gag peptide pool stimulated these cells at approximately 1 ug/peptide/mL. CD4+ T cells upregulating both CD40 ligand and CD69 were sorted as responding cells. Undetectable plasma HIV-1 RNA below 50 copies/mL lasted at least 4 years. CDR1 and CDR2 (germline): SQVTM, ANQGSEA. This CDR3 has 15 residues. Trimming took off 5 bases at V and 6 bases at J, with 23 bases between the two ends. The libraries were made with immunoSEQ version 4 in survey mode. Libraries were prepared by immunoSEQ multiplex PCR; TCRdb keeps only in-frame clonotypes and omits some of them. The sample holds 24,000 or so clones, roughly 70% seen once. This clone was found a few times. Its antigen is as yet unknown.

Sequencing was performed on CD4+ T cells sorted from PBMCs after roughly 18-hour stimulation, taken from a patient who received antiretroviral therapy. This chain connects TRBV29-1 to TRBJ2-7, with D possibly matching TRBD1 (5 bases). The clonotype comes from an adult man with HIV who was CMV-seropositive. In nucleotides, the CDR3 is TGCAGCGTTCAGGACGGATTCTTGGGGCTACTCGAGCAGTACTTC. Its protein product is CSVQDGFLGLLEQYF.